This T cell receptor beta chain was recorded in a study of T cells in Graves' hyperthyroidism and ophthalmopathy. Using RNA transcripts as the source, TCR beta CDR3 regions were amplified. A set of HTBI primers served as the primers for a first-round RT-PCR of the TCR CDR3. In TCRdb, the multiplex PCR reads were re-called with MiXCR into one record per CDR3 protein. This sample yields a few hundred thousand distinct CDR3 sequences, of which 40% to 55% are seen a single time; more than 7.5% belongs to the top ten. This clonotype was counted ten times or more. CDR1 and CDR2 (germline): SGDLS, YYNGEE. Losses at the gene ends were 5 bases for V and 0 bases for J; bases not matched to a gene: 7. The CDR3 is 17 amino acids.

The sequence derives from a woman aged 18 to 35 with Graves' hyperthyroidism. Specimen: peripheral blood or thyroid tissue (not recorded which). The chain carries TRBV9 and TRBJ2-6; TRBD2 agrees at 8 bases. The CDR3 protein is CASRGVAGSSGANVLTF. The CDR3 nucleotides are TGTGCCAGCAGAGGGGTAGCGGGGAGCTCTGGGGCCAACGTCCTGACTTTC.